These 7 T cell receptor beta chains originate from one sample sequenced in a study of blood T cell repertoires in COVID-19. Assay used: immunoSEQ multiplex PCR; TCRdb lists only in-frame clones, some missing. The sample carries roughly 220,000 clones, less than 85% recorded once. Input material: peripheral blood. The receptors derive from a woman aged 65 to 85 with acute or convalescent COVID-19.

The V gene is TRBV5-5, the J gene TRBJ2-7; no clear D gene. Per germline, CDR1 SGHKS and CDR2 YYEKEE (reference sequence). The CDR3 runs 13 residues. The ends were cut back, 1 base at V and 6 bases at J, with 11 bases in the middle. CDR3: CASSLLSVGEQYF. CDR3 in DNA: TGTGCCAGCAGCTTGCTGAGCGTAGGCGAGCAGTACTTC.

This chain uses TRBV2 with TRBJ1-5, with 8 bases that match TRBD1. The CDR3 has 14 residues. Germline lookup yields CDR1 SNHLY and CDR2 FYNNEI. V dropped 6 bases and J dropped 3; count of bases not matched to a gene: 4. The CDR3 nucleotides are TGTGCCAGCAGGCCGACAGGGGACAATCAGCCCCAGCATTTT. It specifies CASRPTGDNQPQHF.

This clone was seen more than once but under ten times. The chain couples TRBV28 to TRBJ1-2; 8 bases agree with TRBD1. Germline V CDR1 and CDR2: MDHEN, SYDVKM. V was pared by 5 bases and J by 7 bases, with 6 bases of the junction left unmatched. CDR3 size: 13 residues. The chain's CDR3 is CASSISGTGGYTF. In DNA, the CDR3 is TGTGCCAGCAGTATCTCCGGGACAGGTGGCTACACCTTC.

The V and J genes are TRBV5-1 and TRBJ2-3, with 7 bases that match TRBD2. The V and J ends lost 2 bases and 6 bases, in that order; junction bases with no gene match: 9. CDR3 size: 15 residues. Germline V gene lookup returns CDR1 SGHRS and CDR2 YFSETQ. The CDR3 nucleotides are TGCGCCAGCAGCTTCGGAACTTATAGCGGGGATACGCAGTATTTT. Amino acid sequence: CASSFGTYSGDTQYF.

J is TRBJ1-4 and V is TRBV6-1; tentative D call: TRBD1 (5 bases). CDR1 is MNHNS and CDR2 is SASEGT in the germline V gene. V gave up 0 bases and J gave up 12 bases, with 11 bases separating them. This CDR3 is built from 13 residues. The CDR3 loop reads CASSEARGTQLFF. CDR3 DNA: TGTGCCAGCAGTGAAGCGCGGGGCACCCAACTGTTTTTT.

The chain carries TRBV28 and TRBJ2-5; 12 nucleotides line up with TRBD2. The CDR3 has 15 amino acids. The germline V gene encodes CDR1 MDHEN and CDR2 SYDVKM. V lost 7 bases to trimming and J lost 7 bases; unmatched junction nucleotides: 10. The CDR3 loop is CASTTSLAGGGTQYF. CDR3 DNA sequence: TGTGCCAGCACAACGAGTCTAGCGGGAGGGGGGACCCAGTACTTC.

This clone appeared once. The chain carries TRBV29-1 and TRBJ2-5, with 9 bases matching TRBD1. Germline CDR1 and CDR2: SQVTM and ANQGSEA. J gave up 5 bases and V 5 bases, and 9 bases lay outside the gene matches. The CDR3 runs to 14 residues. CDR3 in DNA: TGCAGCGTTAGCTTGGGACAGGGTCGCGAGACCCAGTACTTC. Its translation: CSVSLGQGRETQYF.